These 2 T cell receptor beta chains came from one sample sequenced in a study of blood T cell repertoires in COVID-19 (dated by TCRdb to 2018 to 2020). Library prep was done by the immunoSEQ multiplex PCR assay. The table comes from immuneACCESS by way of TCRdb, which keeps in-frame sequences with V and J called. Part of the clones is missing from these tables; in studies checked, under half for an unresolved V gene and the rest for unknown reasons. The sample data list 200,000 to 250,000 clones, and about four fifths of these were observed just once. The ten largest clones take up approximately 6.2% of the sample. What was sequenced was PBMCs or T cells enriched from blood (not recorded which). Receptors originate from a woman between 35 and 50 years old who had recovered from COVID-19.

Here the CDR3 DNA reads TGTGCCAGCAGTTTGGGCGGGACTAGCGGGAGGGTGAGGAGGGAGCTGTTTTTT. This translates into CASSLGGTSGRVRRELFF. The V call is TRBV27, the J call TRBJ2-2; 16 bases are a match to TRBD2. Per the germline V gene, CDR1 is MNHEY and CDR2 is SMNVEV (reference sequence). V lost 3 bases and J lost 9; bases outside the gene matches: 10. This CDR3 is 18 amino acids long.

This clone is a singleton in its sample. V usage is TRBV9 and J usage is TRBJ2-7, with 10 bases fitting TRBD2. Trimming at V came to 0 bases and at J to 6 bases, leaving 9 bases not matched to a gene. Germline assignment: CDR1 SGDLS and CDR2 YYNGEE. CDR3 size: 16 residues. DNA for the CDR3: TGTGCCAGCAGCGTAGCGGGAGCGGGAGGGCCGGGCGAGCAGTACTTC. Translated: CASSVAGAGGPGEQYF.